This T cell receptor (beta chain) was obtained from a study of T cell clonality in common variable immunodeficiency. Germline V CDR1 and CDR2: SGHRS, YFSETQ. The CDR3 runs 13 residues. The germline V and J ends were trimmed by 6 bases and 3 bases, with 12 bases remaining between them. In its sample, this clone was seen many times. The read ends 3 residues shy of where the CDR3 ends; the end is completed using the germline J gene. TCRdb's table, derived via immunoSEQ multiplex PCR, lists solely in-frame clones and lacks some. In total the sample includes approximately 81,000 clones, none of them seen once.

Sequenced: peripheral blood mononuclear cells. The TCR comes from a person aged 18 to 70 in good health. V and J are TRBV5-1 and TRBJ1-2; D is possibly TRBD1 (5 bases). This chain's CDR3 is CASNRGSDYGYTF. CDR3 DNA (partial): TGCGCCAGCAACCGGGGGAGTGACTATGGC.